The 31 T cell receptor beta chains below were found in one sample sequenced in a study of blood T cell repertoires in COVID-19. This table comes from immunoSEQ multiplex PCR, and its TCRdb copy is limited to in-frame clones, with some not included. The repertoire holds under 300,000 clones, 83% seen once, with roughly 5% in the top ten. Sequencing was performed on peripheral blood. The origin of the receptors is a human donor in a cohort sampled during active COVID-19.

The chain combines TRBV9 with TRBJ2-1; weak D call: TRBD2 (6 bases). V was pared by 4 bases and J by 2 bases, with 13 bases between. The germline CDR1 and CDR2 sequences are SGDLS and YYNGEE. This CDR3 region has 15 residues. CDR3 loop: CASSKGGGTYNEQFF. CDR3 nucleotide sequence: TGTGCCAGCAGCAAGGGCGGAGGGACCTACAATGAGCAGTTCTTC. The full variable domain, its missing parts supplied by reference TRBV9 and TRBJ2-1, is DSGVTQTPKHLITATGQRVTLRCSPRSGDLSVYWYQQSLDQGLQFLIQYYNGEERAKGNILERFSAQQFPDLHSELNLSSLELGDSALYFCASSKGGGTYNEQFFGPGTRLTVL.

The CDR3 DNA sequence: TGTGCCAGCAGTTTTGGAGGGTACGATACGCAGTATTTT. It yields the protein CASSFGGYDTQYF. J is TRBJ2-3 and V is TRBV12-3 or TRBV12-4, with a possible D match to TRBD2 (6 bases). This CDR3 has 13 residues. V dropped 3 bases and J dropped 6 bases, with 10 bases sitting between them.

This chain connects TRBV30 to TRBJ1-3; 7 bases agree with TRBD1. Germline assignment: CDR1 GTSNPN and CDR2 SVGIG (reference sequence). J gave up 4 bases and V 4 bases, and 7 bases lay outside the gene matches. CDR3 length: 14 residues. The DNA for the CDR3 is TGTGCCTGGAACCGACAGGGTGCGGGAAACACCATATATTTT. Translating gives CAWNRQGAGNTIYF.

The table lists this clone with a count of one. The chain links TRBV10-2 to TRBJ1-1, with D perhaps matching TRBD1 (6 bases). The CDR3 totals 14 residues. In germline, CDR1 is WSHSY, CDR2 SAAADI. V was trimmed by 7 bases and J by 4 bases, leaving 16 bases between them. The CDR3 sequence is CASNPDRTGTEAFF. The CDR3 nucleotides are TGCGCCAGCAACCCCGACAGGACGGGCACTGAAGCTTTCTTT.

The chain combines TRBV18 with TRBJ2-1; weak D call: TRBD1 (6 bases). Germline V gives CDR1 KGHSH, CDR2 LQKENI. This CDR3 is 12 amino acids long. The V and J ends lost 5 bases and 8 bases respectively, with 10 bases between them. The CDR3 loop is CASSSYRDEQFF. The CDR3 region has the DNA TGTGCCAGCTCATCTTACAGGGATGAGCAGTTCTTC. Filled out from reference TRBV18 and TRBJ2-1, the complete variable domain reads NAGVMQNPRHLVRRRGQEARLRCSPMKGHSHVYWYRQLPEEGLKFMVYLQKENIIDESGMPKERFSAEFPKEGPSILRIQQVVRGDSAAYFCASSSYRDEQFFGPGTRLTVL.

V is TRBV19 and J is TRBJ2-3, with no clear D. This CDR3 is 14 amino acids long. Germline loops: CDR1 LNHDA, CDR2 SQIVND (reference sequence). The V and J ends lost 6 bases and 3 bases respectively, with 13 bases between them. The CDR3 DNA reads as TGTGCCAGTAGCTTATCGACAATTACAGATACGCAGTATTTT. This sequence encodes CASSLSTITDTQYF. Drawing the rest from reference TRBV19 and TRBJ2-3, the complete variable domain is DGGITQSPKYLFRKEGQNVTLSCEQNLNHDAMYWYRQDPGQGLRLIYYSQIVNDFQKGDIAEGYSVSREKKESFPLTVTSAQKNPTAFYLCASSLSTITDTQYFGPGTRLTVL.

This clone has just one count. V usage is TRBV15 and J usage is TRBJ2-3, with 9 bases lining up with TRBD2. The CDR3 is 16 residues long. Trimming took 1 base from V and 2 from J; bases not matched to a gene: 4. Germline-derived CDR1 and CDR2 are LNHNV and YYDKDF (reference sequence). CDR3 bases: TGTGCCACCAGCAGAGGTAGGACTAGCGACACAGATACGCAGTATTTT. Protein product: CATSRGRTSDTDTQYF.

The V gene is TRBV5-4, the J gene TRBJ2-2; 14 nucleotides align to TRBD2. With 4 bases clipped from V and 7 bases from J, the junction kept 9 bases outside the gene matches. CDR3 size: 17 residues. From germline, CDR1 is SGHNT and CDR2 YYREEE (reference sequence). The CDR3 sequence: CASSPGLAGVANGELFF. In DNA, the CDR3 is TGTGCCAGCAGCCCGGGACTAGCGGGAGTTGCGAACGGGGAGCTGTTTTTT.

The V and J genes are TRBV6-6 and TRBJ1-4; the D gene is possibly TRBD1 (6 bases). Germline CDR1 MNHNY, CDR2 SVGAGI (reference sequence). V lost 2 bases and J 7 bases, leaving 14 bases between the germline ends. CDR3 length: 15 residues. CDR3 in amino acids: CASSYLGQSGEKLFF. As DNA, the CDR3 is TGTGCCAGCAGTTACCTCGGACAGAGTGGTGAAAAACTGTTTTTT.

This clone was seen only once. The gene calls are TRBV28 and TRBJ1-5; a weak D match, TRBD1 (6 bases). CDR3 length equals 17 residues. Trimming took off 6 bases at V and 6 bases at J, with 24 bases between the two ends. CDR1 MDHEN and CDR2 SYDVKM come from the germline V gene. CDR3 coding DNA: TGTGCCAGCAGGAACAGGGTCGGGGACGTCTCTAGTCAGCCCCAGCATTTT. It is translated as CASRNRVGDVSSQPQHF.

The chain recombines TRBV30 with TRBJ2-7; D gene ambiguous. Trimming shortened V by 2 bases and J by 4 bases, and 12 bases separated the two germline ends. The germline V gene has CDR1 GTSNPN and CDR2 SVGIG (reference sequence). This CDR3 is 13 amino acids long. CDR3 residues: CAWSPRMRYEQYF. CDR3 nucleotides: TGTGCCTGGAGTCCGCGAATGAGGTACGAGCAGTACTTC.

The chain carries TRBV19 and TRBJ1-2; no reliable D call. The germline V gene has CDR1 LNHDA and CDR2 SQIVND (reference sequence). There are 15 residues in the CDR3. V gave up 3 bases and J gave up 6 bases, with 17 bases separating them. The CDR3 protein is CASSITPAGKNGYTF. CDR3 in DNA: TGTGCCAGTAGTATTACCCCCGCGGGGAAAAATGGCTACACCTTC.

The chain has TRBV2 and TRBJ2-5; D gene uncertain. Germline lookup yields CDR1 SNHLY and CDR2 FYNNEI. This CDR3 contains 15 residues. V was shortened by 6 bases and J by 2 bases, with 16 bases between the two germline ends. The CDR3 sequence: CASRHVLPRQETQYF. The CDR3 region has the DNA TGTGCCAGCAGACACGTCCTTCCGAGGCAAGAGACCCAGTACTTC.

The rearrangement joins TRBV5-1 to TRBJ2-2; TRBD2 matches 10 bases. The CDR3 has 14 amino acids. V lost 4 bases, J lost 8 bases, and 5 bases stayed unmatched. Germline CDR1 and CDR2: SGHRS and YFSETQ. The DNA for the CDR3 is TGCGCCAGCAGCCCCGGACTAGCGGCGGGGGAGCTGTTTTTT. As protein: CASSPGLAAGELFF.

The chain couples TRBV7-4 to TRBJ1-1, with D possibly matching TRBD1 (5 bases). CDR1 is SGHVT, CDR2 SQSDAQ, per germline. The length of the CDR3 is 16 residues. Trimming pared 1 base from V and 3 bases from J, leaving 15 bases between. The CDR3 reads CASSLGRVRQHTEAFF. The DNA for the CDR3 is TGTGCCAGCAGCTTAGGCAGGGTGAGACAACACACTGAAGCTTTCTTT.

This clone appeared once. The V gene is TRBV27, the J gene TRBJ2-3, with 10 positions matching TRBD2. Germline values: CDR1 MNHEY, CDR2 SMNVEV (reference sequence). This CDR3 has 14 amino acids. Trimming removed 5 bases from V and 7 bases from J; junction bases left unmatched: 6. DNA for the CDR3: TGTGCCAGCAGTCCTAGACTAGCGGGCTATACGCAGTATTTT. Encoded protein: CASSPRLAGYTQYF.

The gene calls are TRBV20-1 and TRBJ2-7, with D uncertain. The CDR3 is 11 residues long. Trimming shortened V by 1 base and J by 3 bases, and 4 bases separated the two germline ends. Germline CDR1 and CDR2: DFQATT and SNEGSKA (reference sequence). CDR3 coding DNA: TGCAGTGCTAGAGCAGACTACGAGCAGTACTTC. Encoded protein: CSARADYEQYF.

The rearrangement uses TRBV20-1 and TRBJ2-7, with 8 bases lining up with TRBD2. The CDR3 loop spans 14 amino acids. J was trimmed by 6 bases and V by 3 bases; bases with no gene match: 10. Germline CDR1 is DFQATT and CDR2 is SNEGSKA (reference sequence). DNA for the CDR3: TGCAGTGCTAGTACCGGGGGGGCCTTCACCGAGCAGTACTTC. Translation gives CSASTGGAFTEQYF.

The rearrangement links TRBV29-1 to TRBJ2-7; 10 bases fit TRBD1. Germline assignment: CDR1 SQVTM and CDR2 ANQGSEA. Unmatched junction bases numbered 10, after V lost 6 bases and J lost 2 bases. This CDR3 has 15 amino acids. CDR3 region: CSVVFRDRGPYEQYF. The CDR3 DNA reads TGCAGCGTGGTATTCCGGGACAGGGGACCCTACGAGCAGTACTTC.

This clone was recorded a few times. The rearrangement joins TRBV18 to TRBJ1-2; TRBD1 is a possible D gene (6 bases). Trimming left V 3 bases short and J 4 bases short, with 6 bases between. The CDR3 contains 12 residues. In germline, CDR1 is KGHSH, CDR2 LQKENI. CDR3 in DNA: TGTGCCAGCTCACCGGACAGCTATGGCTACACCTTC. This translates into CASSPDSYGYTF.

This clone was detected only a few times. Different DNA sequences within this sample yield the same CDR3. J is TRBJ2-3 and V is TRBV3-1 (or the pseudogene TRBV3-2); D is unclear. Trimming removed 1 base from V and 1 base from J, with 3 bases in between. Germline lookup yields CDR1 LGHDT and CDR2 YNNKEL (reference sequence). The CDR3 has 13 residues. The CDR3 protein is CASSQGGTDTQYF. The CDR3 nucleotides read TGTGCCAGCAGCCAAGGAGGCACAGATACGCAGTATTTT.

The CDR3 nucleotides read TGTGCCAGCAGTTTAAGGGGCGGAGAGACCCAGTACTTC. Translating gives CASSLRGGETQYF. V is TRBV28 and J is TRBJ2-5; D may be TRBD1 (5 bases). Germline lookup yields CDR1 MDHEN and CDR2 SYDVKM. V lost 2 bases and J 4 bases, leaving 8 bases between the germline ends. The CDR3 is 13 residues long.

The gene calls are TRBV5-1 and TRBJ2-5; maybe TRBD1 (5 bases). CDR1 SGHRS and CDR2 YFSETQ come from the germline V gene. This CDR3 spans 14 amino acids. V lost 0 bases, J lost 5 bases, and 11 bases lay in between. In DNA, the CDR3 is TGCGCCAGCAGCTTGGATGAAGGGGTGGAGACCCAGTACTTC. Translation: CASSLDEGVETQYF.

V gene TRBV3-1 (or the pseudogene TRBV3-2) combines with J gene TRBJ2-7; 7 positions agree with TRBD1. The CDR3 totals 15 residues. V trimming: 1 base; J trimming: 2 bases; junction bases outside the gene matches: 5. Germline assignment: CDR1 LGHDT and CDR2 YNNKEL (reference sequence). The chain's CDR3 is CASSQGWDRTYEQYF. CDR3 nucleotides: TGTGCCAGCAGCCAAGGATGGGACAGAACCTACGAGCAGTACTTC.

This chain uses TRBV6-1 with TRBJ1-3; TRBD1 might be the D (5 bases). The length of the CDR3 is 16 residues. V gave up 2 bases and J gave up 0 bases, with 11 bases separating them. Germline values: CDR1 MNHNS, CDR2 SASEGT. The CDR3 DNA reads as TGTGCCAGCAGTGAAATTGACAGCAACTCTGGAAACACCATATATTTT. It yields the protein CASSEIDSNSGNTIYF.

This chain joins TRBV2 and TRBJ2-1; D is possibly TRBD2 (5 bases). V was cut by 4 bases and J by 8 bases, with 12 bases left in between. Germline V lookup: CDR1 SNHLY, CDR2 FYNNEI. The length of the CDR3 is 13 residues. The CDR3 is CASSVRETDEQFF. CDR3 coding DNA: TGTGCCAGCAGTGTTAGGGAGACGGATGAGCAGTTCTTC.

A single count supports this clone. V is TRBV12-3 or TRBV12-4 and J is TRBJ2-7; no firm D call. CDR3 length: 12 amino acids. Trimming shortened V by 6 bases and J by 5 bases, and 11 bases separated the two germline ends. This chain's CDR3 is CASSPDNHEQYF. CDR3 coding DNA: TGTGCCAGCAGCCCCGACAACCACGAGCAGTACTTC.

This chain links TRBV29-1 with TRBJ1-2; no clear D. CDR1 and CDR2 from the germline V gene are SQVTM and ANQGSEA. This CDR3 has 12 residues. The V gene lost 3 bases and the J gene lost 6 bases, with 11 bases spanning the gap. In DNA form, the CDR3 reads TGCAGCGTTGACCCGGTTGAAGATGGCTACACCTTC. Its protein is CSVDPVEDGYTF.

As concerns this clone: The same CDR3 also results from other DNA sequences found in this sample. J is TRBJ1-5 and V is TRBV12-3 or TRBV12-4, with 9 bases fitting TRBD1. This CDR3 spans 13 amino acids. After removal of 6 bases from V and 4 bases from J, the junction contained 1 base not matched to a gene. The CDR3 DNA reads TGTGCCAGCAGCGGGACAGGGAATCAGCCCCAGCATTTT. Its translation: CASSGTGNQPQHF.

The chain recombines TRBV7-2 with TRBJ2-1; 8 nucleotides agree with TRBD1. J was trimmed by 8 bases and V by 3 bases; bases with no gene match: 12. Germline-derived CDR1 and CDR2 are SGHTA and FQGNSA. CDR3 size: 16 residues. CDR3 loop: CASSFAGTGVPHEQFF. DNA of the CDR3: TGTGCCAGCAGCTTCGCCGGGACAGGAGTCCCCCATGAGCAGTTCTTC.

The V and J genes are TRBV11-2 and TRBJ1-3, with D unclear. The CDR3 has 15 amino acids. Trimming stripped 5 bases from V and 0 bases from J, with 11 bases between. The germline CDR1 and CDR2 sequences are SGHAT and FQNNGV. The CDR3 protein is CASSPLRSSGNTIYF. DNA of the CDR3: TGTGCCAGCAGCCCATTGCGGTCCTCTGGAAACACCATATATTTT.